The 27 T cell receptor beta chains given below trace back to one sample, sequenced in a study of blood T cell repertoires in COVID-19. Assay: immunoSEQ multiplex PCR; the TCRdb copy retains only in-frame clones and omits some. Here the sample spans 200,000 or so clones, about nine tenths being singletons. The source material was peripheral blood. The receptors here all came from a woman aged 55-70 years with acute or convalescent COVID-19.

J is TRBJ2-7 and V is TRBV15; D call uncertain. Trimming stripped 0 bases from V and 1 base from J, with 7 bases between. Germline V gene data show CDR1 as LNHNV and CDR2 as YYDKDF (reference sequence). The CDR3 sequence is 14 residues long. The CDR3 nucleotides are TGTGCCACCAGCAGAGAAGCTGGTTCCTACGAGCAGTACTTC. It translates to CATSREAGSYEQYF. The full variable domain, rest sourced from reference TRBV15 and TRBJ2-7, is DAMVIQNPRYQVTQFGKPVTLSCSQTLNHNVMYWYQQKSSQAPKLLFHYYDKDFNNEADTPDNFQSRRPNTSFCFLDIRSPGLGDTAMYLCATSREAGSYEQYFGPGTRLTVT.

The rearrangement links TRBV5-4 to TRBJ2-7, with D possibly being TRBD2 (5 bases). Germline CDR1 and CDR2: SGHNT and YYREEE (reference sequence). The CDR3 spans 15 residues. The ends were cut back, 4 bases at V and 4 bases at J, with 18 bases in the middle. CDR3 DNA sequence: TGTGCCAGCAGCCCCCGAGGGTCCTCTAGGTACGAGCAGTACTTC. It translates to CASSPRGSSRYEQYF.

V usage is TRBV19 and J usage is TRBJ1-5; D possibly corresponds to TRBD1 (6 bases). Germline CDR1 LNHDA, CDR2 SQIVND (reference sequence). V lost 3 bases and J 7 bases, leaving 10 bases between the germline ends. The CDR3 runs to 13 residues. CDR3 nucleotide sequence: TGTGCCAGTAGTATCGGCAGGGGCCAGCCCCAGCATTTT. This codes for CASSIGRGQPQHF.

The CDR3: CASSSGRLYEQYF. The CDR3 region has the DNA TGTGCCAGTAGCAGCGGACGACTCTACGAGCAGTACTTC. This chain uses TRBV19 with TRBJ2-7; TRBD2 might be the D (5 bases). Germline-derived CDR1 and CDR2 are LNHDA and SQIVND (reference sequence). V shed 6 bases and J shed 3 bases, with 12 bases lying between them. The CDR3 runs 13 residues. Complete variable domain (other parts from reference TRBV19 and TRBJ2-7): DGGITQSPKYLFRKEGQNVTLSCEQNLNHDAMYWYRQDPGQGLRLIYYSQIVNDFQKGDIAEGYSVSREKKESFPLTVTSAQKNPTAFYLCASSSGRLYEQYFGPGTRLTVT.

The V and J genes are TRBV7-9 and TRBJ1-2, with D tentatively TRBD1 (5 bases). This CDR3 is 13 amino acids long. Germline CDR1 and CDR2: SEHNR and FQNEAQ (reference sequence). The V end was cut by 1 base, the J end by 5 bases, with 8 bases between. Here the CDR3 reads CASSLVGRYGYTF. CDR3 bases: TGTGCCAGCAGCTTAGTGGGGCGTTATGGCTACACCTTC.

The V gene is TRBV11-1, the J gene TRBJ1-3; D remains unclear. This CDR3 region has 15 residues. With 4 bases removed from V and 3 bases from J, the gap between germline ends came to 13 bases. Germline CDR1 SGHAT, CDR2 FQDESV (reference sequence). The CDR3 region has the DNA TGTGCCAGCAGCTCCGTACTCGGGATTGGAAACACCATATATTTT. Translation gives CASSSVLGIGNTIYF.

The chain recombines TRBV18 with TRBJ1-5; D possibly corresponds to TRBD1 (6 bases). The germline V gene has CDR1 KGHSH and CDR2 LQKENI. V was trimmed by 1 base and J by 6 bases, leaving 16 bases between them. This CDR3 spans 16 amino acids. The CDR3 DNA sequence: TGTGCCAGCTCACCACTCGCGACAGGTGGGGGTCAGCCCCAGCATTTT. Translated, it gives CASSPLATGGGQPQHF.

V is TRBV7-9 and J is TRBJ2-1; TRBD2 agrees at 14 bases. The germline V gene has CDR1 SEHNR and CDR2 FQNEAQ (reference sequence). CDR3 length: 16 residues. J lost 4 bases, V lost 4 bases, and 3 bases had no gene match. CDR3: CASSSGTSGGYNEQFF. The DNA of the CDR3 is TGTGCCAGCAGCTCGGGGACTAGCGGGGGTTACAATGAGCAGTTCTTC.

The chain links TRBV5-1 to TRBJ2-7, with 10 bases that match TRBD2. The germline CDR1 and CDR2 sequences are SGHRS and YFSETQ. V lost 0 bases to trimming and J lost 1 base; unmatched junction nucleotides: 7. The length of the CDR3 is 17 residues. The CDR3 here is CASSLVASGSGSYEQYF. The CDR3 DNA follows: TGCGCCAGCAGCTTGGTTGCTAGCGGGAGTGGGTCCTACGAGCAGTACTTC.

In DNA, the CDR3 is TGCGCCAGCAGCTTGGCGGGGACTACTTCTATCAAAAACATTCAGTACTTC. This gives the protein CASSLAGTTSIKNIQYF. J is TRBJ2-4 and V is TRBV5-1; 7 nucleotides align to TRBD2. V was pared by 0 bases and J by 3 bases, with 9 bases of the junction left unmatched. The CDR3 sequence is 17 residues long. Per germline, CDR1 SGHRS and CDR2 YFSETQ.

The chain employs TRBV9 and TRBJ1-1; TRBD1 might be the D (5 bases). From germline, CDR1 is SGDLS and CDR2 YYNGEE. The CDR3 has 16 residues. Trimming removed 0 bases at V and 0 bases at J, with 12 bases between. CDR3 coding DNA: TGTGCCAGCAGCGTAGACCCGGGGGACCTGAACACTGAAGCTTTCTTT. Protein: CASSVDPGDLNTEAFF. Full variable domain (outside the CDR3, taken from reference TRBV9 and TRBJ1-1): DSGVTQTPKHLITATGQRVTLRCSPRSGDLSVYWYQQSLDQGLQFLIQYYNGEERAKGNILERFSAQQFPDLHSELNLSSLELGDSALYFCASSVDPGDLNTEAFFGQGTRLTVV.

V gene TRBV2 combines with J gene TRBJ1-5, with 8 bases matching TRBD1. Germline lookup yields CDR1 SNHLY and CDR2 FYNNEI. The CDR3 is made up of 14 amino acids. V shed 6 bases and J 4 bases; nucleotides not matched to a gene: 5. CDR3 sequence: CASRAGQGNQPQHF. The CDR3 DNA reads TGTGCCAGCAGGGCCGGACAGGGTAATCAGCCCCAGCATTTT.

For the CDR3, the DNA is TGTGCCAGCGAACGGGACAGCCTTAATGAAAAACTGTTTTTT. Protein: CASERDSLNEKLFF. This chain connects TRBV5-5 to TRBJ1-4; 7 bases are a match to TRBD1. V dropped 7 bases and J dropped 4; count of bases not matched to a gene: 7. The CDR3 loop spans 14 amino acids. The germline V gene has CDR1 SGHKS and CDR2 YYEKEE (reference sequence).

V is TRBV7-2 and J is TRBJ1-6; D might be TRBD1 (6 bases). Germline V gene lookup returns CDR1 SGHTA and CDR2 FQGNSA. The V gene lost 5 bases and the J gene lost 8 bases, with 16 bases spanning the gap. This CDR3 is built from 15 residues. The CDR3 DNA is TGTGCCAGCAGCCAGCAACGGACAGCCGATTCACCCCTCCACTTT. Protein sequence: CASSQQRTADSPLHF.

V usage is TRBV30 and J usage is TRBJ1-6, with 8 bases identical to TRBD1. V lost 1 base, J lost 10 bases, and 18 bases stayed unmatched. The germline V gene has CDR1 GTSNPN and CDR2 SVGIG (reference sequence). The CDR3 has 18 amino acids. In nucleotides, the CDR3 is TGTGCCTGGAGTGCGTCCCGACAGGGGAGATTTGGGATGTCACCCCTCCACTTT. Its protein product is CAWSASRQGRFGMSPLHF.

The chain uses TRBV5-1 and TRBJ2-7; TRBD1 is a possible D gene (5 bases). V shed 2 bases and J shed 6 bases, with 18 bases lying between them. CDR3 size: 15 residues. Germline-derived CDR1 and CDR2 are SGHRS and YFSETQ. The DNA for the CDR3 is TGCGCCAGCAGCTTAGTAGGGGCGAGACCCAGCGAGCAGTACTTC. It translates to CASSLVGARPSEQYF.

The chain couples TRBV19 to TRBJ2-1; no clear D gene. The V end was cut by 7 bases, the J end by 0 bases, with 13 bases between. Germline values: CDR1 LNHDA, CDR2 SQIVND (reference sequence). CDR3 length equals 15 residues. CDR3 region: CASTAFSISYNEQFF. The CDR3 DNA reads TGTGCCAGTACCGCCTTCAGTATCTCCTACAATGAGCAGTTCTTC.

The table lists this clone with a count of one. The chain uses TRBV28 and TRBJ2-3; maybe TRBD2 (6 bases). The V end lost 4 bases, the J end lost 2 bases, and 7 bases lay between the germline ends. CDR1 MDHEN and CDR2 SYDVKM come from the germline V gene. The CDR3 runs 13 residues. The CDR3 region has the DNA TGTGCCAGCAGTTCGGGGGACACAGATACGCAGTATTTT. The encoded protein is CASSSGDTDTQYF. The variable domain in full, completed from reference TRBV28 and TRBJ2-3, reads DVKVTQSSRYLVKRTGEKVFLECVQDMDHENMFWYRQDPGLGLRLIYFSYDVKMKEKGDIPEGYSVSREKKERFSLILESASTNQTSMYLCASSSGDTDTQYFGPGTRLTVL.

V and J are TRBV5-6 and TRBJ1-1; TRBD1 is a possible D gene (6 bases). Trimming removed 4 bases at V and 2 bases at J, with 27 bases between. The CDR3 length is 19 residues. CDR1 and CDR2 (germline): SGHDT, YYEEEE. The CDR3 loop is CASSNPKGVSAPTNTEAFF. CDR3 nucleotide sequence: TGTGCCAGCAGCAACCCCAAGGGGGTCTCAGCACCTACCAACACTGAAGCTTTCTTT. Variable domain in full (rest from reference TRBV5-6 and TRBJ1-1): DAGVTQSPTHLIKTRGQQVTLRCSPKSGHDTVSWYQQALGQGPQFIFQYYEEEERQRGNFPDRFSGHQFPNYSSELNVNALLLGDSALYLCASSNPKGVSAPTNTEAFFGQGTRLTVV.

The table lists this clone with a count of one. The chain couples TRBV27 to TRBJ1-2, with TRBD1 matching 12 bases. This CDR3 is built from 15 residues. The V gene end was trimmed by 5 bases and the J gene end by 4 bases; junction bases not matched to a gene: 5. CDR1 and CDR2 (germline): MNHEY, SMNVEV (reference sequence). CDR3 coding DNA: TGTGCCAGCAGTGGGACAGGGGGCGACGTCTATGGCTACACCTTC. It is translated as CASSGTGGDVYGYTF.

This clone is a singleton in its sample. The chain uses TRBV18 and TRBJ1-2, with 8 nucleotides matching TRBD1. The CDR3 spans 16 residues. The germline V gene encodes CDR1 KGHSH and CDR2 LQKENI. Trimming took 3 bases from V and 6 from J; bases not matched to a gene: 12. CDR3 bases: TGTGCCAGCTCACCTATCGCTGGGCAGGGGGCCAATGGCTACACCTTC. Translation: CASSPIAGQGANGYTF.

This clone appeared once. The rearrangement links TRBV6-4 to TRBJ2-5; D unresolved. The CDR3 spans 15 residues. Germline V gene data show CDR1 as MRHNA and CDR2 as SNTAGT. Trimming cost V 6 bases and J 1 base, with 15 bases left between them. The CDR3 protein is CASSPALGTQETQYF. Here the CDR3 DNA reads TGTGCCAGCAGCCCCGCTCTTGGCACCCAAGAGACCCAGTACTTC.

The chain has TRBV5-5 and TRBJ2-6; D is possibly TRBD2 (6 bases). Germline V lookup: CDR1 SGHKS, CDR2 YYEKEE (reference sequence). The V gene lost 1 base and the J gene lost 0 bases, with 14 bases spanning the gap. The CDR3 is 18 residues long. The CDR3 sequence: CASSLTGTSISGANVLTF. The CDR3 region has the DNA TGTGCCAGCAGCTTGACTGGGACTTCAATCTCTGGGGCCAACGTCCTGACTTTC. The whole variable domain, remainder taken from reference TRBV5-5 and TRBJ2-6, is DAGVTQSPTHLIKTRGQQVTLRCSPISGHKSVSWYQQVLGQGPQFIFQYYEKEERGRGNFPDRFSARQFPNYSSELNVNALLLGDSALYLCASSLTGTSISGANVLTFGAGSRLTVL.

This chain joins TRBV24-1 and TRBJ2-5, with TRBD1 identical over 8 bases. Per the germline V gene, CDR1 is KGHDR and CDR2 is SFDVKD. CDR3 length equals 14 residues. With 9 bases clipped from V and 4 bases from J, the junction kept 9 bases outside the gene matches. In DNA, the CDR3 is TGTGCCACCCGACCTACAGGGGGTGGAGAGACCCAGTACTTC. It translates to CATRPTGGGETQYF.

This chain connects TRBV14 to TRBJ2-3, with D perhaps TRBD1 (6 bases). Trimming removed 7 bases at V and 3 bases at J, with 14 bases between. The CDR3 covers 14 residues. Germline V gene lookup returns CDR1 SGHDN and CDR2 FVKESK. The DNA of the CDR3 is TGTGCCAGCACCTTCAGGGGTGCAACAGATACGCAGTATTTT. Encoded protein: CASTFRGATDTQYF.

The chain is built from TRBV9 and TRBJ2-2; no clear D. CDR1 and CDR2 (germline): SGDLS, YYNGEE. Trimming shortened V by 3 bases and J by 3 bases, and 12 bases separated the two germline ends. This CDR3 spans 15 amino acids. The CDR3 is CASSGGVVHTGELFF. The CDR3 DNA reads as TGTGCCAGCAGCGGAGGCGTAGTACACACCGGGGAGCTGTTTTTT.

The genes are TRBV7-2 and TRBJ2-6; D may be TRBD2 (5 bases). Germline-derived CDR1 and CDR2 are SGHTA and FQGNSA. The CDR3 sequence is 18 residues long. V was clipped by 1 base and J by 4 bases, with 17 bases between them. Here the CDR3 reads CASSLDAPLRGGANVLTF. The CDR3 DNA follows: TGTGCCAGCAGCTTAGACGCCCCGCTTCGGGGAGGGGCCAACGTCCTGACTTTC.